These 19 T cell receptor beta chains share one sample of origin, sequenced in a study of T cell responses to AZD1222 COVID-19 vaccine. Using immunoSEQ multiplex PCR, the repertoire was profiled, and TCRdb retains in-frame clones only, with some absent. This sample has 150,000 to 200,000 clones, with roughly nine tenths found just once. The specimen comprised peripheral blood, sampled on day 0 of AZD1222 vaccination. The receptor set was obtained from an adult in good health.

Written as DNA, the CDR3 is TGTGCCATCACATTTTCCGCGAACACCGGGGAGCTGTTTTTT. Translating it yields CAITFSANTGELFF. The rearrangement links TRBV10-3 to TRBJ2-2; D gene uncertain. Trimming left V 7 bases short and J 0 bases short, with 9 bases between. The CDR3 runs 14 residues. Germline V gene data show CDR1 as ENHRY and CDR2 as SYGVKD.

This chain joins TRBV2 and TRBJ2-1; 8 bases align to TRBD2. Trimming removed 5 bases from V and 4 bases from J; junction bases left unmatched: 4. Germline values: CDR1 SNHLY, CDR2 FYNNEI. The CDR3 is made up of 14 amino acids. CDR3 bases: TGTGCCAGCAGTTCGGGGGGGTTATACAATGAGCAGTTCTTC. Translated, it gives CASSSGGLYNEQFF.

The V gene is TRBV3-1 (or the pseudogene TRBV3-2), the J gene TRBJ2-7; D may be TRBD1 or TRBD2 (5 bases each). CDR3 length: 16 residues. The germline V and J ends were trimmed by 1 base and 0 bases, with 13 bases remaining between them. The germline CDR1 and CDR2 sequences are LGHDT and YNNKEL (reference sequence). CDR3 protein: CASSQAFAGSSYEQYF. The DNA of the CDR3 is TGTGCCAGCAGCCAAGCGTTTGCAGGGAGCTCCTACGAGCAGTACTTC.

This clone was counted only a few times. The chain has TRBV2 and TRBJ2-7, with 8 bases that match TRBD2. The CDR3 sequence is 15 residues long. Germline V lookup: CDR1 SNHLY, CDR2 FYNNEI. Trimming cost V 10 bases and J 2 bases; bases outside gene matches: 13. CDR3 in DNA: TGTGCCATCAGGGCGGGCGGGAGGCCGACCTACGAGCAGTACTTC. This encodes CAIRAGGRPTYEQYF.

This clone was found a few times. J is TRBJ1-1 and V is TRBV25-1; D gene uncertain. Germline CDR1 and CDR2: MGHDK and SYGVNS. V dropped 0 bases and J dropped 8 bases, with 10 bases sitting between them. The CDR3 consists of 13 residues. This CDR3 reads CASSEYNRQEAFF. In nucleotides, the CDR3 is TGTGCCAGCAGTGAATATAACCGCCAAGAAGCTTTCTTT.

The V call is TRBV7-8, the J call TRBJ1-1; D is perhaps TRBD1 (5 bases). The CDR3 spans 15 residues. V was trimmed by 6 bases and J by 0 bases, leaving 14 bases between them. Germline V gene data show CDR1 as SGHVS and CDR2 as FQNEAQ. CDR3 in amino acids: CASRILQGLNTEAFF. The DNA of the CDR3 is TGTGCCAGCAGGATTTTGCAGGGTTTGAACACTGAAGCTTTCTTT. The full variable domain, completed using reference TRBV7-8 and TRBJ1-1, is GAGVSQSPRYKVAKRGQDVALRCDPISGHVSLFWYQQALGQGPEFLTYFQNEAQLDKSGLPSDRFFAERPEGSVSTLKIQRTQQEDSAVYLCASRILQGLNTEAFFGQGTRLTVV.

V gene TRBV19 combines with J gene TRBJ2-3, with TRBD2 matching over 10 bases. CDR1 and CDR2 (germline): LNHDA, SQIVND (reference sequence). CDR3 size: 15 residues. The V and J ends lost 4 bases and 1 base, in that order; junction bases with no gene match: 2. CDR3 residues: CASSTSGGGTDTQYF. DNA of the CDR3: TGTGCCAGTAGTACTAGCGGGGGTGGCACAGATACGCAGTATTTT.

The genes are TRBV28 and TRBJ1-1; the D is unclear. Germline values: CDR1 MDHEN, CDR2 SYDVKM. This CDR3 comprises 15 residues. V was trimmed by 5 bases and J by 0 bases, leaving 13 bases between them. CDR3 loop: CASSPPHLLNTEAFF. The CDR3 DNA is TGTGCCAGCAGTCCACCCCATCTGTTGAACACTGAAGCTTTCTTT.

The chain couples TRBV6-5 to TRBJ1-4; D not certain. Per germline, CDR1 MNHEY and CDR2 SVGAGI. V lost 4 bases and J 8 bases, leaving 17 bases between the germline ends. The CDR3 is 15 residues long. The CDR3 bases are TGTGCCAGCAGTTCCCCAGGCAGCGGGAGGGAAAAACTGTTTTTT. Translating gives CASSSPGSGREKLFF.

This chain uses TRBV9 with TRBJ2-7; the match to TRBD2 covers 10 bases. The germline V gene has CDR1 SGDLS and CDR2 YYNGEE. V lost 0 bases, J lost 3 bases, and 3 bases stayed unmatched. The CDR3 is made up of 15 amino acids. The DNA of the CDR3 is TGTGCCAGCAGCGTAGGTGCTAGCGGGGGCTACGAGCAGTACTTC. This sequence encodes CASSVGASGGYEQYF.

This chain connects TRBV9 to TRBJ2-5, with D perhaps TRBD2 (5 bases). The CDR3 has 15 amino acids. With 4 bases removed from V and 1 base from J, the gap between germline ends came to 14 bases. Germline V CDR1 and CDR2: SGDLS, YYNGEE. The CDR3 bases are TGTGCCAGCAGCCTCGGTTTGGCGGGCCAAGAGACCCAGTACTTC. Translated, it gives CASSLGLAGQETQYF.

CDR3 DNA: TGCGCCAGCAGCAACCGGACGGGAAATTCACCCCTCCACTTT. It encodes CASSNRTGNSPLHF. The V call is TRBV5-1, the J call TRBJ1-6, with unresolved D. Germline CDR1 SGHRS, CDR2 YFSETQ. There are 14 residues in the CDR3. The V end was cut by 4 bases, the J end by 7 bases, with 12 bases between.

The chain links TRBV7-3 to TRBJ2-1; D uncertain. V dropped 5 bases and J dropped 5 bases, with 10 bases sitting between them. Germline CDR1 SGHTA, CDR2 FQGTGA. The CDR3 runs to 13 residues. The CDR3 sequence is CASSLGRNNEQFF. CDR3 nucleotide sequence: TGTGCCAGCAGCCTCGGAAGGAACAATGAGCAGTTCTTC.

The chain couples TRBV30 to TRBJ1-6, with a weak D call TRBD1 (6 bases). Between the trimmed V and J ends, which lost 0 bases and 7 bases, there was a span of 19 bases. Germline V gene sequence: CDR1 GTSNPN, CDR2 SVGIG (reference sequence). This CDR3 has 17 residues. CDR3 nucleotides: TGTGCCTGGAGTGTAGGTTCCCGGCAGCAGGGGAATTCACCCCTCCACTTT. It translates to CAWSVGSRQQGNSPLHF.

This rearrangement joins TRBV3-1 (or the pseudogene TRBV3-2) to TRBJ2-3; D unresolved. V was cut by 6 bases and J by 2 bases, with 12 bases left in between. The germline V gene encodes CDR1 LGHDT and CDR2 YNNKEL (reference sequence). There are 14 residues in the CDR3. The CDR3 nucleotides are TGTGCCAGCAGAGAGTCAATATACACAGATACGCAGTATTTT. Its protein product is CASRESIYTDTQYF.

The chain employs TRBV9 and TRBJ2-2; a weak D match, TRBD2 (6 bases). The length of the CDR3 is 15 residues. With 2 bases removed from V and 2 bases from J, the gap between germline ends came to 10 bases. Germline V CDR1 and CDR2: SGDLS, YYNGEE. CDR3 amino acids: CASSVPGLNTGELFF. CDR3 sequence (DNA): TGTGCCAGCAGCGTGCCAGGACTAAACACCGGGGAGCTGTTTTTT.

The chain uses TRBV15 and TRBJ1-2; a possible D gene is TRBD1 (5 bases). The germline V gene encodes CDR1 LNHNV and CDR2 YYDKDF (reference sequence). The ends were cut back, 0 bases at V and 4 bases at J, with 12 bases in the middle. The CDR3 sequence is 15 residues long. The CDR3 spells CATSRDYGTAYGYTF. As DNA, the CDR3 is TGTGCCACCAGCAGAGATTATGGGACGGCCTATGGCTACACCTTC.

The chain combines TRBV2 with TRBJ1-2; D gene unclear. The CDR3 loop spans 12 amino acids. Germline-derived CDR1 and CDR2 are SNHLY and FYNNEI. Deletions cut 3 bases from V and 5 bases from J, with 7 bases between. The CDR3 reads CASSEDEYGYTF. The CDR3 DNA is TGTGCCAGCAGTGAGGATGAATATGGCTACACCTTC.

In the case of this clone: The same CDR3 is also encoded by other DNA sequences in this sample. V and J are TRBV19 and TRBJ2-5, with D hard to call. The V end lost 1 base, the J end lost 5 bases, and 5 bases lay between the germline ends. The germline CDR1 and CDR2 sequences are LNHDA and SQIVND (reference sequence). The CDR3 has 12 residues. The CDR3 loop is CASSIGGETQYF. In nucleotides, the CDR3 is TGTGCCAGTAGTATAGGAGGTGAGACCCAGTACTTC.